A single sample gave rise to the 24 T cell receptor beta chains below, sequenced in a study of OX40 agonist ivuxolimab in advanced cancers. Profiled with immunoSEQ multiplex PCR; TCRdb holds only in-frame clones, not every one. The sample includes roughly 76,000 clones, 70% to 85% of them seen just once. Sequencing was performed on CD4+ or CD8+ T cells sorted from blood, taken in a trial of the OX40 agonist ivuxolimab. The receptor source for this set is an adult with an advanced solid tumor such as melanoma, head and neck, liver or kidney cancer.

In this sample, this clone turned up a few times. V is TRBV10-1 and J is TRBJ2-1; D may be TRBD1 or TRBD2 (6 bases each). The CDR3 covers 13 residues. From germline, CDR1 is WNHNN and CDR2 SYGVQD (reference sequence). The V and J ends lost 8 bases and 9 bases respectively, with 17 bases between them. This CDR3 is CASPPARGGEQFF. CDR3 DNA: TGCGCCAGCCCTCCGGCCAGGGGAGGTGAGCAGTTCTTC.

This clone appeared once. V is TRBV11-3 and J is TRBJ2-1; TRBD2 is a possible D gene (6 bases). V lost 2 bases and J 12 bases, leaving 26 bases between the germline ends. CDR1 is SGHNT, CDR2 YENEEA, per germline. CDR3 length equals 17 residues. CDR3 residues: CASSLTGGDVPGRGQFF. CDR3 DNA: TGTGCCAGCAGCTTAACCGGTGGGGACGTCCCGGGGCGGGGGCAGTTCTTC. The variable domain in full, completed from reference TRBV11-3 and TRBJ2-1, reads EAGVVQSPRYKIIEKKQPVAFWCNPISGHNTLYWYLQNLGQGPELLIRYENEEAVDDSQLPKDRFSAERLKGVDSTLKIQPAELGDSAVYLCASSLTGGDVPGRGQFFGPGTRLTVL.

The count of this clone is one. The V call is TRBV7-9, the J call TRBJ1-1, with D tentatively TRBD1 (6 bases). The V end lost 1 base, the J end lost 2 bases, and 11 bases lay between the germline ends. CDR1 is SEHNR, CDR2 FQNEAQ, per germline (reference sequence). The CDR3 is made up of 15 amino acids. Here the CDR3 reads CASSLGDRRNTEAFF. CDR3 DNA sequence: TGTGCCAGCAGCTTAGGTGACAGGAGAAACACTGAAGCTTTCTTT.

DNA of the CDR3: TGTGCCATCGTGGGGGCAAACACCATATATTTT. Amino acid sequence: CAIVGANTIYF. The genes are TRBV10-3 and TRBJ1-3; D perhaps matches TRBD1 (6 bases). Germline CDR1 and CDR2: ENHRY and SYGVKD. The V end lost 8 bases, the J end lost 6 bases, and 8 bases lay between the germline ends. CDR3 length: 11 amino acids.

There are a few counts of this clone. The chain couples TRBV4-2 to TRBJ2-5, with D perhaps matching TRBD1 or TRBD2 (5 bases each). Trimming pared 1 base from V and 0 bases from J, leaving 6 bases between. Germline values: CDR1 LGHNA, CDR2 YNFKEQ. The CDR3 runs 14 residues. The CDR3 DNA reads TGTGCCAGCAGCCAAGGGGGGTACCAAGAGACCCAGTACTTC. Translating gives CASSQGGYQETQYF.

The V call is TRBV6-5, the J call TRBJ1-2; D not certain. Germline-derived CDR1 and CDR2 are MNHEY and SVGAGI. Trimming took off 5 bases at V and 4 bases at J, with 17 bases between the two ends. The CDR3 length is 15 residues. The CDR3 reads CASSPDRDPLYGYTF. The CDR3 region has the DNA TGTGCCAGCAGTCCGGACCGGGATCCTCTCTATGGCTACACCTTC.

This chain joins TRBV5-8 and TRBJ2-2; the D gene is possibly TRBD2 (5 bases). This CDR3 is 14 amino acids long. CDR1 is SGHTS and CDR2 is YDEGEE in the germline V gene. Deletions cut 0 bases from V and 6 bases from J, with 9 bases between. Here the CDR3 reads CASSLVLGPGELFF. CDR3 DNA sequence: TGTGCCAGCAGCTTGGTACTAGGACCCGGGGAGCTGTTTTTT.

The V call is TRBV6-6, the J call TRBJ2-7; 7 bases map to TRBD1. Germline CDR1 and CDR2: MNHNY and SVGAGI (reference sequence). With 4 bases clipped from V and 3 bases from J, the junction kept 6 bases outside the gene matches. The CDR3 runs 14 residues. The CDR3 loop reads CASSSRQGIYEQYF. For the CDR3, the DNA is TGTGCCAGCAGTTCCAGACAGGGTATCTACGAGCAGTACTTC.

About this clone itself: Other nucleotide sequences from this sample produce the same CDR3. The J gene is TRBJ1-2, the V gene TRBV7-2, with D possibly matching TRBD1 (6 bases). CDR1 SGHTA and CDR2 FQGNSA come from the germline V gene. V was trimmed by 3 bases and J by 8 bases, leaving 19 bases between them. This CDR3 region has 15 residues. CDR3 DNA sequence: TGTGCCAGCAGCTTGACAGGAGGCATGTTAGGGGGCTACACCTTC. The encoded protein is CASSLTGGMLGGYTF.

Only a few counts were recorded for this clone. The chain carries TRBV7-3 and TRBJ1-6; the D gene is possibly TRBD1 (5 bases). Between the trimmed V and J ends, which lost 5 bases and 6 bases, there was a span of 8 bases. Germline V CDR1 and CDR2: SGHTA, FQGTGA. The length of the CDR3 is 13 residues. Here the CDR3 DNA reads TGTGCCAGCAGCAAAGGGGCTAATTCACCCCTCCACTTT. The encoded protein is CASSKGANSPLHF.

This clone occurred once. V usage is TRBV6-6 and J usage is TRBJ1-5; TRBD1 matches at 7 bases. The ends lost 6 bases at V and 0 bases at J; junction bases unmatched: 5. From germline, CDR1 is MNHNY and CDR2 SVGAGI (reference sequence). The CDR3 extends over 15 amino acids. The CDR3 DNA is TGTGCCAGCAGACCGTGGGACAGTAGCAATCAGCCCCAGCATTTT. Protein sequence: CASRPWDSSNQPQHF.

V and J are TRBV2 and TRBJ2-2; weak D call: TRBD1 (6 bases). With 10 bases removed from V and 1 base from J, the gap between germline ends came to 10 bases. The germline V gene encodes CDR1 SNHLY and CDR2 FYNNEI. There are 13 residues in the CDR3. The CDR3 protein is CANHRENTGELFF. The DNA for the CDR3 is TGTGCCAACCACAGGGAGAACACCGGGGAGCTGTTTTTT.

The chain couples TRBV9 to TRBJ1-3, with 9 bases fitting TRBD1. The V gene's germline CDR1 is SGDLS and CDR2 YYNGEE. CDR3 size: 15 residues. The V gene end was trimmed by 3 bases and the J gene end by 8 bases; junction bases not matched to a gene: 9. For the CDR3, the DNA is TGTGCCAGCAGCGAGGGGGGGACAGGGCCCCACACCATATATTTT. Its protein product is CASSEGGTGPHTIYF.

The chain uses TRBV5-1 and TRBJ2-7; 8 nucleotides match TRBD1. CDR1 and CDR2 (germline): SGHRS, YFSETQ. The junction had 13 bases not matched to a gene; V was cut back by 3 bases and J by 5 bases. The CDR3 extends over 16 amino acids. The CDR3, as DNA: TGCGCCAGCAGCTCCCGGGACAGGTTCTTTTGGGACGAGCAGTACTTC. It translates to CASSSRDRFFWDEQYF.

This sequence joins TRBV7-2 and TRBJ2-1; D not certain. Germline V gene data show CDR1 as SGHTA and CDR2 as FQGNSA. The germline V and J ends were trimmed by 3 bases and 9 bases, with 12 bases remaining between them. The CDR3 covers 13 residues. CDR3 in amino acids: CASSFLGPGEQFF. Here the CDR3 DNA reads TGTGCCAGCAGCTTTCTAGGTCCGGGTGAGCAGTTCTTC.

The chain recombines TRBV7-2 with TRBJ2-7, with 16 bases matching TRBD2. The V segment lost 6 bases and the J segment 6 bases; nucleotides outside the gene matches: 5. The germline V gene has CDR1 SGHTA and CDR2 FQGNSA. The CDR3 contains 15 residues. For the CDR3, the DNA is TGTGCCAGCAGGCCGGGACTAGCGGGGGGGCTCGAGCAGTACTTC. This sequence encodes CASRPGLAGGLEQYF. The whole variable domain, filled in from reference TRBV7-2 and TRBJ2-7, reads GAGVSQSPSNKVTEKGKDVELRCDPISGHTALYWYRQSLGQGLEFLIYFQGNSAPDKSGLPSDRFSAERTGGSVSTLTIQRTQQEDSAVYLCASRPGLAGGLEQYFGPGTRLTVT.

This chain joins TRBV7-2 and TRBJ2-3; no clear D. Trimming took off 1 base at V and 0 bases at J, with 8 bases between the two ends. This CDR3 has 15 residues. From germline, CDR1 is SGHTA and CDR2 FQGNSA. This chain's CDR3 is CASSLVATSTDTQYF. The CDR3 nucleotides are TGTGCCAGCAGCTTAGTTGCCACCAGCACAGATACGCAGTATTTT.

The chain employs TRBV2 and TRBJ1-4; TRBD1 matches 7 bases. The CDR3 extends over 15 amino acids. Unmatched junction bases numbered 5, after V lost 7 bases and J lost 0 bases. CDR1 is SNHLY, CDR2 FYNNEI, per germline. The CDR3 reads CASKGTATTNEKLFF. In DNA form, the CDR3 reads TGTGCCAGCAAGGGGACAGCCACAACTAATGAAAAACTGTTTTTT.

The rearrangement joins TRBV25-1 to TRBJ1-5; no definite D call. Germline assignment: CDR1 MGHDK and CDR2 SYGVNS. V lost 4 bases to trimming and J lost 4 bases, with 11 bases between them. The CDR3 contains 14 residues. The CDR3 sequence is CASSVGLGNQPQHF. CDR3 nucleotide sequence: TGTGCCAGCAGTGTAGGGTTGGGTAATCAGCCCCAGCATTTT.

The count of this clone is one. The gene calls are TRBV7-2 and TRBJ2-3; D is ambiguous. The length of the CDR3 is 16 residues. Germline values: CDR1 SGHTA, CDR2 FQGNSA. V gave up 1 base and J gave up 2 bases, with 13 bases separating them. The CDR3 reads CASSLDLGDYTDTQYF. CDR3 in DNA: TGTGCCAGCAGCTTAGATCTCGGAGATTACACAGATACGCAGTATTTT.

This clone was seen a handful of times. The rearrangement links TRBV4-2 to TRBJ1-6, with D possibly TRBD1 on 5 matching bases. V shed 0 bases and J shed 0 bases, with 21 bases lying between them. The CDR3 loop spans 21 amino acids. Germline CDR1 reads LGHNA; CDR2 reads YNFKEQ. The CDR3 is CASSQDSDYGSGISYNSPLHF. Written as DNA, the CDR3 is TGTGCCAGCAGCCAAGATTCAGACTATGGGTCAGGGATCTCCTATAATTCACCCCTCCACTTT.

The V gene is TRBV4-3, the J gene TRBJ2-5; D ambiguous. This CDR3 has 13 residues. Germline V gene sequence: CDR1 LGHNA, CDR2 YSLEER. Trimming left V 8 bases short and J 2 bases short, with 12 bases between. The CDR3 sequence: CASSRRNQETQYF. The CDR3 DNA sequence: TGCGCCAGCTCCAGACGAAATCAAGAGACCCAGTACTTC.

This CDR3 is CAERRTSGGPNTGELFF. The DNA for the CDR3 is TGTGCCGAAAGACGGACTAGCGGGGGTCCCAACACCGGGGAGCTGTTTTTT. This chain links TRBV6-4 with TRBJ2-2, with 13 bases fitting TRBD2. The CDR3 has 17 amino acids. Germline CDR1 reads MRHNA; CDR2 reads SNTAGT. Trimming at V came to 11 bases and at J to 2 bases, leaving 11 bases not matched to a gene.

The CDR3 nucleotides are TGCGCCAGCAGCCCACTCGGGGGGCCCGGGGAGCTGTTTTTT. Translating gives CASSPLGGPGELFF. This chain joins TRBV5-1 and TRBJ2-2, with D maybe TRBD2 (7 bases). This CDR3 comprises 14 residues. V was clipped by 4 bases and J by 6 bases, with 13 bases between them. Germline V lookup: CDR1 SGHRS, CDR2 YFSETQ.